This T cell receptor (beta chain) was recorded in a study of shared clonotypes between healthy human individuals. To note about this clone: Other DNA sequences within the sample encode an identical CDR3.

Tens of thousands of T cell genomes, or approximately 300 ng DNA, went into unsorted PBMC replicate PCRs. Clones were read by immunoSEQ multiplex PCR, and TCRdb kept only the in-frame ones, dropping some. The sample carries hundreds of thousands of clones, approximately 71% recorded once. The clonotype originates from a middle-aged woman in good health. Some clones in this sample may be carry-over from other donors' samples. The sample consisted of PBMCs.

In DNA form, the CDR3 reads TGCGCCAGCAGCTTGGCTGCAGGGGGCCCCTACGAGCAGTACTTC. This translates into CASSLAAGGPYEQYF. The rearrangement joins TRBV5-1 to TRBJ2-7; 8 bases line up with TRBD1. V lost 0 bases to trimming and J lost 2 bases; unmatched junction nucleotides: 4. Germline-derived CDR1 and CDR2 are SGHRS and YFSETQ. This CDR3 spans 15 amino acids. Combining the CDR3 with reference TRBV5-1 and TRBJ2-7 gives the whole variable domain KAGVTQTPRYLIKTRGQQVTLSCSPISGHRSVSWYQQTPGQGLQFLFEYFSETQRNKGNFPGRFSGRQFSNSRSEMNVSTLELGDSALYLCASSLAAGGPYEQYFGPGTRLTVT.